Sequencing of this T cell receptor beta chain was carried out in a study of radiation and T cells in renal cell carcinoma. Findings and caveats of the study: Top tumor clonotypes rose in blood 2 weeks post-radiation, then contracted.

The V and J ends lost 7 bases and 1 base, in that order; junction bases with no gene match: 15. Germline CDR1 reads MDHEN; CDR2 reads SYDVKM. The CDR3 is 18 residues long. Stated time point: baseline pretreatment blood. Sample treatment: 15 Gy SBRT to primary tumor, nephrectomy 4 weeks later. The table came from immunoSEQ multiplex PCR; TCRdb's copy has only in-frame clones and leaves some out. The table lists roughly 150,000 clones, 88% of them singletons, with 3.5% to 5% in the top ten. A note on this clone: As yet, its antigen is unknown.

The origin of this receptor is a woman aged 70-85 years with renal cell carcinoma. The rearrangement uses TRBV28 and TRBJ1-5; the match to TRBD1 covers 8 bases. The sequencing used blood, collected from a patient whose treatment included radiotherapy and nephrectomy. The CDR3 bases are TGTGCCAGCATCCAGGGTGGGGCGGACAGGGTGAGCAATCAGCCCCAGCATTTT. This sequence encodes CASIQGGADRVSNQPQHF.